Listed below are T cell receptor beta chains from one sample, sequenced in a study of cytomegalovirus exposure and HLA in healthy donors. Here immunoSEQ multiplex PCR was the method, and the copy in TCRdb shows in-frame clones only, minus some. The sample has some 150,000 clones, more than 70% seen once. Sequencing was performed on PBMCs. The receptors were gathered from a male donor in good health and CMV-seronegative. Each CDR3 is given without its conserved first and last residue. Each record gives: V gene, D gene, J gene, CDR3 protein. D genes are given only for firm matches.

>TRBV6-1|TRBD1|TRBJ1-5
ASSWTGGNQPQH
>TRBV18|.|TRBJ2-7
ASSPGQIYEQY
>TRBV27|TRBD1|TRBJ1-2
ASSPLTGGYGYT
>TRBV2|.|TRBJ1-2
ASSPGGEGYT
>TRBV5-1|TRBD1|TRBJ1-1
ASSAGDRANTEAF
>TRBV7-9|.|TRBJ1-1
ASSPGGYRMNTEAF
>TRBV11-2|.|TRBJ1-1
ASRPLAGEAF
>TRBV27|TRBD1|TRBJ2-3
ASSFGTGSTDTQY
>TRBV14|.|TRBJ1-2
ASSQVGGGRGYT
>TRBV7-2|TRBD2|TRBJ2-7
ASSLVLAGGYEQY
>TRBV4-3|TRBD1|TRBJ1-2
ASSQATGGFYGYT
>TRBV10-2|TRBD2|TRBJ2-1
ASTTSGVYNEQF
>TRBV5-4|TRBD2|TRBJ2-3
ASSLPSGGLSTDTQY
>TRBV29-1|.|TRBJ2-2
SVRSGGLHTGELF
>TRBV18|.|TRBJ2-5
ASSPRRDSEGETQY
>TRBV10-3|.|TRBJ1-4
AISESNRELF
>TRBV7-3|TRBD1|TRBJ2-1
ASRGTGTGDNEQF
>TRBV15|.|TRBJ1-3
ATSRDGGSSGNTIY
>TRBV10-1|TRBD1|TRBJ2-1
ASSLGQGPYNEQF
>TRBV7-2|TRBD2|TRBJ2-7
ASSLWGGNFYEQY
>TRBV11-2|TRBD1|TRBJ1-1
ASSSGPGTGNTEAF
>TRBV27|.|TRBJ2-7
ASSLSGSSASYEQY
>TRBV2|.|TRBJ1-2
ASSEAGSYYGYT